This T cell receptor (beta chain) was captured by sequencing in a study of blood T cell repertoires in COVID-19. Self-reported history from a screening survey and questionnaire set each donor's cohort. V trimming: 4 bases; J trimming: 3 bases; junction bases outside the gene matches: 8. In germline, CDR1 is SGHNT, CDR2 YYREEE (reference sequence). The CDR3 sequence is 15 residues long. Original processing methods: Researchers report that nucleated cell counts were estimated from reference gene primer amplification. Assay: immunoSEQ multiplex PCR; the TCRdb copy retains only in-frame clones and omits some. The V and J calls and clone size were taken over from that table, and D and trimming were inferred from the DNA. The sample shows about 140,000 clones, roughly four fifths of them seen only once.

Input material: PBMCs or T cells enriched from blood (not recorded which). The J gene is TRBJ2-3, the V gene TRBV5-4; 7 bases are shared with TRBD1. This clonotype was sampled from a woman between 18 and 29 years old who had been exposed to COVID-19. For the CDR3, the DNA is TGTGCCAGCAGCGCGGCAGGGGGAAGGACAGATACGCAGTATTTT. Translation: CASSAAGGRTDTQYF.